A selection of T cell receptor beta chains follows, all from one sample in a study of T cell repertoires in cytomegalovirus infection. In TCRdb, the reads were re-called with MiXCR into one record per CDR3 protein. The sample yields roughly 990,000 distinct CDR3 sequences, roughly 30% seen once. No antigen has been identified for these receptors. The source material was cultured CD8+ T cells from PBMCs, sampled from culture after CMV antigen stimulation. Receptors originate from a human donor in good health (CMV status not recorded). Some clones in this sample may be carry-over from other donors' samples. Both conserved end residues are part of each CDR3.

TRBJ1-6 TRBV7-2 CASSLRTGLNPPLHF
TRBJ1-6 TRBV11-2 CASSLESGGDSPLHF
TRBJ2-2 TRBV7-6 CASSLTSLHSNTGELFF
TRBJ2-5 TRBV2 CASMGRQGYF
TRBJ2-2 TRBV6-5 CASTIRVSTGELFF
TRBJ2-3 TRBV7-6 CASSGLAGGRIDTQYF
TRBJ1-6 TRBV9 CASSVSPGPPSSYNSPLHF
TRBJ1-2 TRBV6-8 CASSDSGMLAYPYGYTF
TRBJ2-1 TRBV2 CASMPGQGSYNEQFF
TRBJ2-3 TRBV7-2 CASSPTKLRATDTQYF
TRBJ1-1 TRBV20-1 CSASLVRDTEAFF
TRBJ1-2 TRBV4-3 CASSQVTGWEGLGYGYTF
TRBJ1-2 TRBV19 CASSIGPGQGDYGYTF
TRBJ1-3 TRBV27 CASQGYPGNTIYF
TRBJ1-2 TRBV7-4 CASSLDRPGSYGYSF
TRBJ2-1 TRBV6-2/TRBV6-3 CASSYGGMGEQFF
TRBJ2-2 TRBV6-5 CASSNGGPNTGELFF
TRBJ2-1 TRBV7-8 CASSGMGAGKIDEQFF
TRBJ1-5 TRBV28 CATQRHEGSNQPQHF
TRBJ2-2 TRBV4-1 CASSQDRVGAGELFF
TRBJ2-3 TRBV6-1 CASDRQGSDTQYF
TRBJ1-2 TRBV7-2 CASSLGTGVGKYGYTF
TRBJ2-5 TRBV7-6 CASSPRTPGGETQYF
TRBJ2-5 TRBV12-5 CASGPMEEETQYF
TRBJ2-2 TRBV6-2/TRBV6-3 CASTYYALDELFF
TRBJ1-5 TRBV4-1 CASSQERLNQPQHF
TRBJ2-7 TRBV7-8 CASSTTDGGYEQYF
TRBJ2-6 TRBV12-3/TRBV12-4 CASSGTGANVLTF
TRBJ1-6 TRBV11-2 CASSAENSPLHF
TRBJ2-2 TRBV20-1 CSAPPGGAGTGELFF
TRBJ2-5 TRBV6-6 CASSYSIFGGGNQETQYF
TRBJ1-1 TRBV15 CATSTEMRTEAFF
TRBJ2-5 TRBV12-3/TRBV12-4 CASSLNEGTERETQYF
TRBJ2-7 TRBV12-3/TRBV12-4 CASSFLGGGSYEQYF
TRBJ1-1 TRBV12-3/TRBV12-4 CASTPAVQGADTEAFF
TRBJ2-3 TRBV4-1 CASSQVGQTEDTQYF
TRBJ2-3 TRBV27 CASSLSTGWLFDTQYF
TRBJ2-5 TRBV27 CASSLSGFAETQYF
TRBJ1-1 TRBV6-6 CASYYGEGTEAFF
TRBJ1-2 TRBV4-3 CASSQEYLNQGYTF
TRBJ2-7 TRBV6-5 CASSPLAGGYEQYF
TRBJ1-1 TRBV4-3 CASSQGASEAFF
TRBJ2-3 TRBV10-3 CATGDTLMVTDTQYF
TRBJ2-1 TRBV7-9 CASSFGDSSYNEQFF
TRBJ1-1 TRBV18 CASSPKGTGIEAFF
TRBJ1-1 TRBV29-1 CSVPPDRVNTEAFF
TRBJ2-7 TRBV6-5 CASTGDLYEQYF
TRBJ1-6 TRBV20-1 CSAIQGTDNSPLHF
TRBJ2-3 TRBV7-2 CASSPIYGLAGGPSSTDTQYF
TRBJ1-2 TRBV5-1 CASSSEDRGRGYTF
TRBJ2-3 TRBV4-2 CASSQGTADTQYF